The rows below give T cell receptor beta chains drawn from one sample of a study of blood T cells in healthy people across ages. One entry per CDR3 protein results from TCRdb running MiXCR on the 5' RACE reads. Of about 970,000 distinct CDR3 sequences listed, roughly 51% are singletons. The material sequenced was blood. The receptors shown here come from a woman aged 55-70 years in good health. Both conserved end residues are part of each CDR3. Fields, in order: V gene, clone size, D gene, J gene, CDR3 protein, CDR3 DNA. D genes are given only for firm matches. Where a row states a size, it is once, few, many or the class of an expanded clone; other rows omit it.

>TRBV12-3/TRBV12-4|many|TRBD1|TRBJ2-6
CASSFWDRGLLRDSGANVLTF
TGTGCCAGCAGTTTCTGGGACAGGGGGCTTTTGAGGGACTCTGGGGCCAACGTCCTGACTTTC
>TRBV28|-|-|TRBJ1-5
CASSFGGFTQPQHF
TGTGCCAGCAGTTTCGGGGGGTTTACCCAGCCCCAGCATTTT
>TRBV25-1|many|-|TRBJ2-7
CASRASLWGSESYEQYF
TGTGCCAGCAGGGCCAGCTTATGGGGATCGGAATCCTACGAGCAGTACTTC
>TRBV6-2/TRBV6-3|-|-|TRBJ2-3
CASRKQLPVGTDTQYF
TGTGCCAGCAGAAAACAGCTCCCGGTGGGCACAGATACGCAGTATTTT
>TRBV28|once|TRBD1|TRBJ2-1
CASNIPGQGAREQFF
TGTGCCAGCAATATTCCGGGACAGGGGGCTCGTGAGCAGTTCTTC
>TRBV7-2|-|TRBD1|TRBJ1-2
CASSLVGTALNYGYTF
TGTGCCAGCAGCTTAGTAGGGACAGCGTTGAACTATGGCTACACCTTC
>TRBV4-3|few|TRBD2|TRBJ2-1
CASSQDRAGGKFEQFF
TGCGCCAGCAGCCAAGATCGAGCGGGAGGAAAATTTGAGCAGTTCTTC
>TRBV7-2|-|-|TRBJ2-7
CASSLSGLPEQYF
TGTGCCAGCAGCTTATCAGGGCTCCCCGAGCAGTACTTC
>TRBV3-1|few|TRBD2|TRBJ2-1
CASSRLGTSEYNEQFF
TGTGCCAGCAGCCGTCTCGGGACTAGCGAGTACAATGAGCAGTTCTTC
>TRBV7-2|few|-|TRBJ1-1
CASSLAAAVLNTEAFF
TGTGCCAGCAGCTTAGCGGCAGCCGTTCTGAACACTGAAGCTTTCTTT
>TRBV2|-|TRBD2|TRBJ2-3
CASRGGDHTQYF
TGTGCCAGCAGGGGGGGGGACCATACGCAGTATTTT
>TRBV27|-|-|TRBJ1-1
CASSSRVVNTEAFF
TGTGCCAGCAGTAGCAGGGTTGTAAACACTGAAGCTTTCTTT
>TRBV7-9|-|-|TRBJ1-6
CASSWELNSPLHF
TGTGCCAGCAGCTGGGAGTTGAATTCACCCCTCCACTTT
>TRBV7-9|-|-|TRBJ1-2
CASSFSAGQPYGYTF
TGTGCCAGCAGCTTTTCAGCAGGACAGCCGTATGGCTACACCTTC
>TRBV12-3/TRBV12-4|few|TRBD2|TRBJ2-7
CASSSGGGTSGYFSYEQYF
TGTGCCAGCAGTTCGGGGGGCGGGACTAGCGGTTATTTTTCCTACGAGCAGTACTTC
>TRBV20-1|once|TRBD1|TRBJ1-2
CSARDRRTGVYGYTF
TGCAGTGCTAGAGACCGCAGGACAGGAGTATATGGCTACACCTTC
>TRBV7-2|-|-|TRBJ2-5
CASSWGVAPPYF
TGTGCCAGCAGCTGGGGGGTGGCTCCGCCGTACTTC
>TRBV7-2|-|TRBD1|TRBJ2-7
CASSLGGQGPYEQYF
TGTGCCAGCAGCTTAGGGGGACAGGGTCCCTACGAGCAGTACTTC
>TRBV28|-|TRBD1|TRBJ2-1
CASILDRVENEQFF
TGTGCCAGCATATTGGACAGGGTGGAAAATGAGCAGTTCTTC
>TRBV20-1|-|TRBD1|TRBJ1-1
CSAIYRGRGAEAFF
TGCAGTGCTATCTACAGGGGGCGAGGGGCGGAAGCTTTCTTT
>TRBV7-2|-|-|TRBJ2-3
CASSLLISGDTQYF
TGTGCCAGCAGCTTACTGATCTCAGGGGATACGCAGTATTTT
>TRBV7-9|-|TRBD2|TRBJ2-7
CTSSILAGGPEQYF
TGTACCAGCAGCATACTAGCGGGAGGGCCTGAGCAGTACTTC
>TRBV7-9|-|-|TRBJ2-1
CASKPPLRHAEQFF
TGTGCCAGCAAACCACCCCTACGACATGCTGAGCAGTTCTTC
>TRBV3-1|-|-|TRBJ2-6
CASSVTYSGANVLTF
TGTGCCAGCAGCGTTACGTACTCTGGGGCCAACGTCCTGACTTTC
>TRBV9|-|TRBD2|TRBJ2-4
CASSVGSSGGNIQYF
TGTGCCAGCAGCGTAGGTTCTTCGGGAGGGAACATTCAGTACTTC
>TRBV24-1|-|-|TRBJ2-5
CATSFGQETQYF
TGTGCCACCAGTTTCGGGCAAGAGACCCAGTACTTC
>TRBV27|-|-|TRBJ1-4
CASSLGQGTFEKLFF
TGTGCCAGCAGTTTGGGGCAGGGGACATTTGAAAAACTGTTTTTT
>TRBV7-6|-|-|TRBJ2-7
CASSLRIGYEQYF
TGTGCCAGCAGCCTAAGAATAGGCTACGAGCAGTACTTC
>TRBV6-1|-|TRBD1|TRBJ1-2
CASSERRTGPQLDYGYTF
TGTGCCAGCAGTGAACGCCGGACAGGTCCTCAGCTAGACTATGGCTACACCTTC
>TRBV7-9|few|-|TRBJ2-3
CASSLEQITDTQYF
TGTGCCAGCAGCTTAGAACAGATCACAGATACGCAGTATTTT
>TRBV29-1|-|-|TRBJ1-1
CSVEGELGTEAFF
TGCAGCGTTGAAGGGGAACTGGGCACTGAAGCTTTCTTT
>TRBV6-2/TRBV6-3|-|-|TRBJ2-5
CASSYGRANFQETQYF
TGTGCCAGCAGTTACGGGCGGGCGAACTTCCAAGAGACCCAATACTTC
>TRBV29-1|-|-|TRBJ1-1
CSAAGTLSPSRAFF
TGCAGCGCTGCCGGGACCCTGAGCCCCAGCAGGGCTTTCTTT
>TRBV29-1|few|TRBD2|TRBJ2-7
CSVEGLAGTQYEQYF
TGCAGCGTTGAGGGACTAGCGGGGACCCAATACGAGCAGTACTTC
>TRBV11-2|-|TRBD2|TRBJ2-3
CASIRGGLSTDTQYF
TGTGCCAGCATTCGGGGGGGACTGAGCACAGATACGCAGTATTTT
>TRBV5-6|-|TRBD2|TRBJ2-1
CASRALVLREGRAYNEQFF
TGTGCCAGCAGAGCCCTTGTATTGCGGGAGGGAAGGGCCTACAATGAGCAGTTCTTC
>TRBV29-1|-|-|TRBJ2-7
CSVAGSGRSYEQYF
TGCAGCGTTGCGGGGTCGGGCAGAAGCTACGAGCAGTACTTC
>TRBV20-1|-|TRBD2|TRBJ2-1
CSGLAGGNEQFF
TGCAGTGGACTAGCGGGAGGCAATGAGCAGTTCTTC
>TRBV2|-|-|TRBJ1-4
CASRGGLVNEKLFF
TGTGCCAGCAGGGGCGGTCTCGTTAATGAAAAACTGTTTTTT
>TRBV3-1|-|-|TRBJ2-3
CASTRVGAKADTQYF
TGTGCCAGCACGAGGGTGGGGGCGAAGGCAGATACGCAGTATTTT
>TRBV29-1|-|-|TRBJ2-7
CSVEEDGPEQYF
TGCAGCGTTGAAGAGGACGGTCCCGAGCAGTACTTC
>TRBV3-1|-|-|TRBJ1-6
CASSRSTGTHNSPLHF
TGTGCCAGCAGCCGCTCCACAGGGACGCATAATTCACCCCTCCACTTT
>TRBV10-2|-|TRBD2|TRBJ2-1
CASSRGRVSANEQFF
TGCGCCAGCAGTCGTGGGAGGGTCTCGGCGAATGAGCAGTTCTTC
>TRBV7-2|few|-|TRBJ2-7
CASTSSSSRQGYEQYF
TGTGCCAGCACCAGTAGCTCCTCGAGACAAGGCTACGAGCAGTACTTC
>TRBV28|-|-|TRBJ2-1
CASTRHGEQFF
TGTGCCAGCACCCGACACGGTGAGCAGTTCTTC
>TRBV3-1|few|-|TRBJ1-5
CASSETVDSYQPQHF
TGTGCCAGCAGCGAGACTGTGGACAGCTATCAGCCCCAGCATTTT
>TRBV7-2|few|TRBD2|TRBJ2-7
CASSNKGLAGSYEQYF
TGTGCCAGCAGCAATAAGGGACTAGCGGGCTCCTACGAGCAGTACTTC
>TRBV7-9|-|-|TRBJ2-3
CASSSGSPSTDTQYF
TGTGCCAGCAGCTCAGGGAGCCCTAGCACAGATACGCAGTATTTT
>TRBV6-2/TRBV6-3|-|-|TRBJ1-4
CASSTGALSPNEKLFF
TGTGCCAGCAGCACGGGGGCCCTAAGTCCCAATGAAAAACTGTTTTTT
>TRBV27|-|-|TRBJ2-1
CASGDLSYNEQFF
TGTGCCAGCGGGGACCTCTCCTACAATGAGCAGTTCTTC
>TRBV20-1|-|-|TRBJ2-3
CSATPAEASTDTQYF
TGCAGTGCCACACCAGCGGAAGCAAGCACAGATACGCAGTATTTT
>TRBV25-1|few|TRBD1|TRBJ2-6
CATSQGQGPPGANVLTF
TGTGCCACCTCCCAGGGACAGGGACCGCCTGGGGCCAACGTCCTGACTTTC
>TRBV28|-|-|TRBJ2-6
CASRTASSGANVLTF
TGTGCCAGCCGGACAGCCAGCTCTGGGGCCAACGTCCTGACTTTC
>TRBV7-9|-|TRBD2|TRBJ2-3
CASRTGLAGVVDTQYF
TGTGCCAGCAGAACGGGACTAGCGGGAGTTGTGGATACGCAGTATTTT
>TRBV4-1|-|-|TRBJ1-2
CASSQWDGGGYTF
TGCGCCAGCAGCCAATGGGACGGCGGTGGCTACACCTTC
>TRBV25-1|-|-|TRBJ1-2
CASSESDRYYGYTF
TGTGCCAGCAGTGAATCCGACCGATACTATGGCTACACCTTC
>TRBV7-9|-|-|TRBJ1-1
CATAGGFRELNTEAFF
TGTGCCACCGCCGGGGGGTTCCGGGAATTGAACACTGAAGCTTTCTTT
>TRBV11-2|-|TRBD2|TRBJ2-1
CASSLGPLLAGGYLNEQFF
TGTGCCAGCAGCTTAGGACCGTTACTAGCGGGAGGATATCTGAATGAGCAGTTCTTC